This TCR beta chain was captured in a study of T cells after yellow fever vaccination. This clonotype was found a few times. It was through 5'RACE template switching that TCR cDNA was made, with a universal primer site and UMIs added. Using its own MiXCR run on the 5' RACE reads, TCRdb lists one record per CDR3 protein. The data hold roughly 240,000 distinct CDR3 sequences, with about 7% observed a single time. The CDR3 is 16 residues long. Germline V gene sequence: CDR1 MNHNS, CDR2 SASEGT. The trim removed 5 bases at V and 2 bases at J, leaving 8 bases unmatched. The chain is built from TRBV6-1 and TRBJ1-2, with 10 bases identical to TRBD1. The clonotype was recovered from a man in his thirties or forties who received the YFV17D yellow fever vaccine. Sequenced material: CD4+ T cells sorted from PBMCs, taken on the day of the yellow fever booster vaccination. Here the CDR3 reads CASSRTAGQGNYGYTF. The CDR3 DNA reads as TGTGCCAGCAGTCGGACGGCGGGACAGGGGAACTATGGCTACACCTTC.